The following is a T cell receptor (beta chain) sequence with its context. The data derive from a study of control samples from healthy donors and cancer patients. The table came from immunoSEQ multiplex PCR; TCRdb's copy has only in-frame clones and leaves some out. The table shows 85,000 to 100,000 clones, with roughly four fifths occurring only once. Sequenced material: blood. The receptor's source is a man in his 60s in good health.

The CDR3 region is CASGPTGGEPNTGELFF. Here the CDR3 DNA reads TGTGCCAGTGGCCCAACGGGAGGGGAACCCAACACCGGGGAGCTGTTTTTT. This sequence joins TRBV19 and TRBJ2-2, with 8 bases identical to TRBD2. This CDR3 comprises 17 residues. V lost 8 bases, J lost 2 bases, and 13 bases stayed unmatched. Germline V CDR1 and CDR2: LNHDA, SQIVND (reference sequence).